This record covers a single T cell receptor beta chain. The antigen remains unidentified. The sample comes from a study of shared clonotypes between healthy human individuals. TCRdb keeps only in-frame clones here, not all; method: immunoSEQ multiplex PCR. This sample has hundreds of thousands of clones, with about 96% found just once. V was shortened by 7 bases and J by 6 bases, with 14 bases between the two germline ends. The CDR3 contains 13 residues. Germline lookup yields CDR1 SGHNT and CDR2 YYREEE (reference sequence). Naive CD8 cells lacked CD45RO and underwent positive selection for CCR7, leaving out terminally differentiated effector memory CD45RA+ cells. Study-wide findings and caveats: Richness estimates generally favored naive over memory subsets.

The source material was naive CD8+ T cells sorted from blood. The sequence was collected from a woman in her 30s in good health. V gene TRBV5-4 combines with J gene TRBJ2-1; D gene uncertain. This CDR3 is CASAGRQVNEQFF. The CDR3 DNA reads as TGTGCCAGCGCCGGGCGTCAGGTCAATGAGCAGTTCTTC.